Listed below are T cell receptor beta chains from one sample, sequenced in a study of PD-L1 blockade in urothelial cancer. Using immunoSEQ multiplex PCR, the repertoire was profiled, and TCRdb retains in-frame clones only, with some absent. Counted here are roughly 54,000 clones, 70% to 90% occurring once; the ten biggest clones make up about 15%. This specimen was PBMCs, taken around atezolizumab (anti-PD-L1) treatment. The receptors derive from an older woman with urothelial cancer. Both conserved end residues are part of each CDR3. Fields, in order: V gene, J gene, clone size, D gene, CDR3 protein, CDR3 DNA. D genes are given only for firm matches. Not all rows give a size; the values are once, few, many and, for expanded clones, a class.

v_call: TRBV4-3
j_call: TRBJ2-5
clone_size: .
d_call: TRBD1
cdr3_aa: CASSQDRVRGQKTQYF
cdr3_nt: TGCGCCAGCAGCCAAGATCGGGTCAGGGGGCAGAAGACCCAGTACTTC

v_call: TRBV5-6
j_call: TRBJ2-5
clone_size: .
d_call: TRBD1
cdr3_aa: CASSSPTGSEETQYF
cdr3_nt: TGTGCCAGCAGCTCACCGACAGGGTCCGAAGAGACCCAGTACTTC

v_call: TRBV9
j_call: TRBJ2-7
clone_size: once
d_call: TRBD1
cdr3_aa: CASSPGQGAYEQYF
cdr3_nt: TGTGCCAGCAGCCCGGGACAGGGGGCCTACGAGCAGTACTTC

v_call: TRBV7-9
j_call: TRBJ2-4
clone_size: .
d_call: .
cdr3_aa: CASSSKNIQYF
cdr3_nt: TGTGCCAGCAGCTCTAAAAACATTCAGTACTTC

v_call: TRBV5-1
j_call: TRBJ2-5
clone_size: .
d_call: .
cdr3_aa: CASSLEEGETQYF
cdr3_nt: TGCGCCAGCAGCTTGGAAGAGGGAGAGACCCAGTACTTC

v_call: TRBV11-1
j_call: TRBJ1-4
clone_size: .
d_call: .
cdr3_aa: CASSLDGRSNGGLFF
cdr3_nt: TGTGCCAGCAGCTTAGACGGCCGTTCTAACGGGGGACTGTTTTTT

v_call: TRBV10-3
j_call: TRBJ1-1
clone_size: .
d_call: .
cdr3_aa: CAISVDRRGVNNHEAFF
cdr3_nt: TGTGCCATCAGTGTTGACAGGCGGGGGGTAAACAATCATGAAGCTTTCTTT

v_call: TRBV7-9
j_call: TRBJ1-2
clone_size: .
d_call: .
cdr3_aa: CASSSPGNNYGYTF
cdr3_nt: TGTGCCAGCAGCTCACCAGGGAATAACTATGGCTACACCTTC

v_call: TRBV28
j_call: TRBJ1-1
clone_size: medium-sized
d_call: .
cdr3_aa: CASSPVPGHLNTEAFF
cdr3_nt: TGTGCCAGCAGTCCCGTCCCGGGTCATTTGAACACTGAAGCTTTCTTT

v_call: TRBV7-2
j_call: TRBJ2-2
clone_size: .
d_call: TRBD2
cdr3_aa: CASRPREGRFTGELFF
cdr3_nt: TGTGCCAGCAGGCCCCGGGAGGGCCGTTTCACCGGGGAGCTGTTTTTT

v_call: TRBV19
j_call: TRBJ2-7
clone_size: once
d_call: .
cdr3_aa: CASSIGQPSSYEQYF
cdr3_nt: TGTGCCAGTAGTATCGGACAGCCGAGCTCCTACGAGCAGTACTTC